These T cell receptor beta chains were read from a single sample in a study of cytomegalovirus exposure and HLA in healthy donors. Sequencing was performed with immunoSEQ multiplex PCR; in TCRdb, only in-frame clones are kept and a portion is missing. The sample lists approximately 150,000 clones; around 80% were seen once. Sequencing input: PBMCs. These receptors all stem from a female donor in good health and CMV-seronegative. The CDR3 runs from the conserved cysteine through the conserved F or W. D genes are given only for firm matches. Rows give clone size only sometimes, using once, few, many, or a class for an expanded clone.

18	TRBV28	.	TRBJ2-5	TRBD2	TGTGCCAGCAGTACCCCTGCTAGCGGGAGTAGGAAGGGAGAGACCCAGTACTTC	CASSTPASGSRKGETQYF
15	TRBV5-1	.	TRBJ1-2	.	TGCGCCAGCAGCTTGTACCCCTCAGGGGCCTATGGCTACCCCTTC	CASSLYPSGAYGYPF
15	TRBV30	.	TRBJ1-2	TRBD1	TGTGCCTGGAGTTTAACCGGGACAGATAATTATGGCTACACCTTC	CAWSLTGTDNYGYTF
17	TRBV5-4	once	TRBJ1-2	TRBD1	TGTGCCAGCAGCCTGGGGGGAACCGGGACAGCCACATATGGCTACACCTTC	CASSLGGTGTATYGYTF
12	TRBV5-1	.	TRBJ1-2	.	TGCGCCAGCAGCTTGGCACAGGGAAACTACACCTTC	CASSLAQGNYTF
16	TRBV28	.	TRBJ1-4	TRBD1	TGTGCCAGCAGGGGGACAGGGTTAAGAACTAATGAAAAACTGTTTTTT	CASRGTGLRTNEKLFF
16	TRBV30	.	TRBJ1-1	TRBD1	TGTGCCTGGATAGGCGGAGCCCGACAGGGCCACACTGAAGCTTTCTTT	CAWIGGARQGHTEAFF
15	TRBV30	.	TRBJ2-2	.	TGTGCCTGGAGCAACCTCCTGGCAAACACCGGGGAGCTGTTTTTT	CAWSNLLANTGELFF
16	TRBV19	.	TRBJ2-1	TRBD2	TGTGCCAGTAGTATAAAGTCGCTAGCGGGAGACAATGAGCAGTTCTTC	CASSIKSLAGDNEQFF
16	TRBV6-6	few	TRBJ1-2	.	TGTGCCAGCAGTCCTTGGCCCCAGGGCCCTAACTATGGCTACACCTTC	CASSPWPQGPNYGYTF
12	TRBV5-6	few	TRBJ1-5	.	TGTGCCAGCAGCTTGGTCGGGGGGCCCCAGCATTTT	CASSLVGGPQHF
12	TRBV29-1	.	TRBJ1-2	TRBD1	TGCAGCGTGGGACAGGGCTATTATGGCTACACCTTC	CSVGQGYYGYTF
14	TRBV4-2	.	TRBJ2-7	TRBD2	TGTGCCAGTAGAGAGGCGGGAGAGTCCTACGAGCAGTACTTC	CASREAGESYEQYF
17	TRBV7-3	.	TRBJ2-4	TRBD1	TGTGCCAGCAGCCCAGGACAGGGGGCTGTAGCCAAAAACATTCAGTACTTC	CASSPGQGAVAKNIQYF
17	TRBV19	.	TRBJ2-3	TRBD2	TGTGCCAGTAGTAATGTCCCTAGCGGAACTAGCACAGATACGCAGTATTTT	CASSNVPSGTSTDTQYF
15	TRBV7-2	few	TRBJ2-1	TRBD2	TGTGCCAGCAGCACCCAAGCGGGAGTTACCAATGAGCAGTTCTTC	CASSTQAGVTNEQFF
16	TRBV6-5	.	TRBJ1-6	.	TGTGCCAGCAGTTACCTTCCGGGGGTGGTAAATTCACCCCTCCACTTT	CASSYLPGVVNSPLHF
19	TRBV13	.	TRBJ2-3	.	TGTGCCAGCAGCTTACGGTTAGGACAGAAGAATTTTAGCACAGATACGCAGTATTTT	CASSLRLGQKNFSTDTQYF
13	TRBV7-3	few	TRBJ1-2	.	TGTGCCAGCAGCCCGGGACTCTCGGGTGGCTACACCTTC	CASSPGLSGGYTF
17	TRBV28	.	TRBJ1-2	TRBD1	TGTGCCAGCAGTTTAGGTGGGGGACAGGGACGTACCTATGGCTACACCTTC	CASSLGGGQGRTYGYTF
15	TRBV27	.	TRBJ2-1	TRBD2	TGTGCCAGCAGCTCAGCGGGAGGGTCGTACAATGAGCAGTTCTTC	CASSSAGGSYNEQFF
14	TRBV5-4	.	TRBJ2-1	TRBD2	TGTGCCAGCAGCTCAAAAGCGGGAGCCAATGAGCAGTTCTTC	CASSSKAGANEQFF
12	TRBV19	.	TRBJ1-2	.	TGTGCCACCGAGACGGACTTCTATGGCTACACCTTC	CATETDFYGYTF
15	TRBV5-1	.	TRBJ2-7	TRBD2	TGCGCCAGCAGCCCGCGGCGCGGGGGGTCCTACGAGCAGTACTTC	CASSPRRGGSYEQYF
18	TRBV19	once	TRBJ2-4	TRBD1	TGTGCCAGTAGTATGTTGGGGGACAGGGGAAGATCCAAAAACATTCAGTACTTC	CASSMLGDRGRSKNIQYF
18	TRBV28	.	TRBJ1-4	.	TGTGCCAGCAGTTTGGGGCAGGGTAGGGGAGCGGGATTTGGGAAACTGTTTTTT	CASSLGQGRGAGFGKLFF
18	TRBV5-1	.	TRBJ1-1	TRBD1	TGCGCCAGCAGCTTGGGCTATCCGGGACAGGGGTGGAACACTGAAGCTTTCTTT	CASSLGYPGQGWNTEAFF
13	TRBV19	.	TRBJ2-3	.	TGTGCGACAAAAATCTACGGCACAGATACGCAGTATTTT	CATKIYGTDTQYF
17	TRBV7-9	once	TRBJ2-5	TRBD2	TGTTCCAGCAGCCCAGGAGGATTAGCGGGAGCTAAGGAGACCCAGTACTTC	CSSSPGGLAGAKETQYF
15	TRBV19	.	TRBJ1-1	.	TGTGCCAGTAGTTTTCAATCAGGGGTGGGGACTGAAGCTTTCTTT	CASSFQSGVGTEAFF
13	TRBV2	.	TRBJ1-6	.	TGTGCCAGCATCGCGGGGACCAATTCACCCCTCCACTTT	CASIAGTNSPLHF
16	TRBV5-6	.	TRBJ1-1	.	TGTGCCAGCAGCTTGGGCCCAACAGGGACGGGCACTGAAGCTTTCTTT	CASSLGPTGTGTEAFF
10	TRBV29-1	.	TRBJ1-2	.	TGCAGCGTGGACAGCGATGGCTACACCTTC	CSVDSDGYTF
15	TRBV19	.	TRBJ1-6	.	TGTGCCAGTAGTAACCAACAGGGTTGGAATTCACCCCTCCACTTT	CASSNQQGWNSPLHF
11	TRBV25-1	.	TRBJ1-2	.	TGTGCCAGCAGTGAACTAGAAGGCTACACCTTC	CASSELEGYTF
15	TRBV7-3	.	TRBJ2-3	.	TGTGCCAGCAGCTTAAGCAGTGATCAAACAGATACGCAGTATTTT	CASSLSSDQTDTQYF
15	TRBV2	.	TRBJ1-2	TRBD1	TGTGCCAGCAGTGTCCCGACAGGGACCAACTATGGCTACACCTTC	CASSVPTGTNYGYTF
15	TRBV2	.	TRBJ2-1	.	TGTGCCAGCAGTGACCCGGGACTCCCGTCCGATGAGCAGTTCTTC	CASSDPGLPSDEQFF
13	TRBV28	.	TRBJ1-2	TRBD1	TGTGCCAGCAGATCCGGACAGGCCTATGGCTACACCTTC	CASRSGQAYGYTF
14	TRBV5-6	few	TRBJ2-7	TRBD1	TGTGCCAGCAGCGGGACCGGGACAGGCGGCGAGCAGTACTTC	CASSGTGTGGEQYF
19	TRBV27	.	TRBJ2-7	TRBD2	TGTGCCAGCAGTTTATCGATAAATGGGCGGGGGGGCAGACGATACGAGCAGTACTTC	CASSLSINGRGGRRYEQYF
14	TRBV28	once	TRBJ1-1	.	TGTGCCAGCAGTCCCCGGGGGAGGGGGACTGAAGCTTTCTTT	CASSPRGRGTEAFF
14	TRBV2	.	TRBJ1-5	.	TGTGCCAGCAGTCGGGATTTTAGCAATCAGCCCCAGCATTTT	CASSRDFSNQPQHF
15	TRBV19	.	TRBJ2-5	TRBD2	TGTGCCAGTAGCCCGTTGGGGGGGGTGTCGGGGACCCAGTACTTC	CASSPLGGVSGTQYF
11	TRBV2	.	TRBJ2-1	.	TGTGCCAGCAGTGAAGGACAGCAGCAGTTCTTC	CASSEGQQQFF
16	TRBV5-4	once	TRBJ1-1	.	TGTGCCAGCGCCGCAGGGCGCGGGGGTAGTGGCACTGAAGCTTTCTTT	CASAAGRGGSGTEAFF
14	TRBV19	few	TRBJ2-1	TRBD2	TGTGCCAGTAGTATGACTAGCGGGAGCAATGAGCAGTTCTTC	CASSMTSGSNEQFF
16	TRBV7-2	.	TRBJ1-3	.	TGTGCCAGCAGCTTAGCGAACAGCCACTCTGGAAACACCATATATTTT	CASSLANSHSGNTIYF
14	TRBV5-4	.	TRBJ2-5	.	TGTGCCAGCAGCCGGCGGGTTCTGGGAGAGACCCAGTACTTC	CASSRRVLGETQYF
13	TRBV6-1	few	TRBJ2-7	TRBD2	TGTGCCAGCAGTGACCAACTAGCGCGAGAGCAGTACTTC	CASSDQLAREQYF
13	TRBV5-1	.	TRBJ2-7	.	TGCGCCAGCAGCTCGCCGGGGAGCCACGAGCAGTACTTC	CASSSPGSHEQYF
16	TRBV18	.	TRBJ2-2	.	TGTGCCAGCTCACCACCGGGCGGGACAGACACCGGGGAGCTGTTTTTT	CASSPPGGTDTGELFF
15	TRBV5-1	.	TRBJ2-7	.	TGCGCCAGCAGCCTGGACAGCCTTACCTCCTACGAGCAGTACTTC	CASSLDSLTSYEQYF
17	TRBV4-2	.	TRBJ2-1	TRBD2	TGTGCCAGCAGCCAAGGGTTTCAAAGCGGGGGGGCCAATGAGCAGTTCTTC	CASSQGFQSGGANEQFF
19	TRBV13	.	TRBJ1-6	.	TGTGCCAGCAGCTCAAGATGGGGAGGCCGTAACCCCTATAATTCACCCCTCCACTTT	CASSSRWGGRNPYNSPLHF
16	TRBV5-6	once	TRBJ2-1	TRBD2	TGTGCCAGCAGCCGAGGACTAGCGGGAGTATTCCGGGAGCAGTTCTTC	CASSRGLAGVFREQFF
15	TRBV15	.	TRBJ1-4	.	TGTGCCACCAGCAGACTTGTCCCAACTAATGAAAAACTGTTTTTT	CATSRLVPTNEKLFF